This passage covers 10 T cell receptor beta chains from one sample sequenced in a study of T cell repertoires in cytomegalovirus infection. From the reads, TCRdb called clonotypes with MiXCR, one entry per CDR3 protein. The sample includes fewer than 1,000,000 distinct CDR3 sequences, roughly 30% of them seen just once. No cognate antigen is known for these TCRs. This sample comprised cultured CD8+ T cells from PBMCs, obtained from culture after CMV antigen stimulation. Every receptor here comes from a human donor in good health (CMV status not recorded). Some clones in this sample may be carry-over from other donors' samples.

The chain uses TRBV4-1 and TRBJ2-1; D remains ambiguous. CDR3 length: 13 residues. Germline V gives CDR1 MGHRA, CDR2 YSYEKL. V lost 6 bases, J lost 4 bases, and 10 bases lay in between. The CDR3 sequence: CASRGKDYNEQFF. The CDR3 DNA reads TGCGCCAGCAGGGGAAAGGATTACAATGAGCAGTTCTTC.

The V and J genes are TRBV12-3 or TRBV12-4 and TRBJ2-7, with 8 bases fitting TRBD1. This CDR3 spans 14 amino acids. J lost 2 bases, V lost 5 bases, and 5 bases had no gene match. CDR3 amino acids: CASSHGQGPYEQYF. The CDR3 region has the DNA TGTGCCAGCAGTCACGGACAGGGCCCCTACGAGCAGTACTTC.

The chain links TRBV25-1 to TRBJ1-1; possibly TRBD1 for D (5 bases). The V and J ends lost 2 bases and 2 bases respectively, with 12 bases between them. The CDR3 runs 15 residues. Germline values: CDR1 MGHDK, CDR2 SYGVNS. The CDR3 loop is CASSEAVGGNTEAFF. The CDR3 DNA follows: TGTGCCAGCAGTGAAGCCGTCGGGGGTAACACTGAAGCTTTCTTT.

This chain uses TRBV7-9 with TRBJ2-3; 8 bases are a match to TRBD1. J lost 2 bases, V lost 10 bases, and 8 bases had no gene match. The CDR3 loop spans 14 amino acids. The V gene's germline CDR1 is SEHNR and CDR2 FQNEAQ (reference sequence). The CDR3 region is CATAFRGLTDTQYF. CDR3 DNA: TGTGCCACTGCTTTCAGGGGGCTCACAGATACGCAGTATTTT.

V and J are TRBV6-4 and TRBJ2-3; D is unclear. The CDR3 is made up of 13 amino acids. V dropped 2 bases and J dropped 2 bases, with 5 bases sitting between them. Per the germline V gene, CDR1 is MRHNA and CDR2 is SNTAGT. The CDR3 protein is CASSDGITDTQYF. CDR3 coding DNA: TGTGCCAGCAGTGACGGCATCACAGATACGCAGTATTTT.

This clonotype was detected ten times or more. The genes are TRBV7-8 and TRBJ1-1; D remains ambiguous. This CDR3 spans 15 amino acids. V was pared by 0 bases and J by 1 base, with 9 bases between. Germline assignment: CDR1 SGHVS and CDR2 FQNEAQ. CDR3 loop: CASSLARAANTEAFF. In nucleotides, the CDR3 is TGTGCCAGCAGCTTAGCGCGGGCAGCGAACACTGAAGCTTTCTTT. Together with reference TRBV7-8 and TRBJ1-1, the CDR3 gives the full variable domain: GAGVSQSPRYKVAKRGQDVALRCDPISGHVSLFWYQQALGQGPEFLTYFQNEAQLDKSGLPSDRFFAERPEGSVSTLKIQRTQQEDSAVYLCASSLARAANTEAFFGQGTRLTVV.

The chain carries TRBV6-1 and TRBJ2-7; D remains ambiguous. Trimming cost V 6 bases and J 3 bases, with 6 bases left between them. Germline CDR1 MNHNS, CDR2 SASEGT. The CDR3 is made up of 11 amino acids. The CDR3 DNA is TGTGCCAGCAGGGTGGGCTACGAGCAGTACGTC. Translated: CASRVGYEQYV.

The chain employs TRBV7-9 and TRBJ1-5; D is unclear. Deletions cut 5 bases from V and 1 base from J, with 12 bases between. Germline V gene lookup returns CDR1 SEHNR and CDR2 FQNEAQ (reference sequence). The CDR3 has 15 residues. CDR3 DNA sequence: TGTGCCAGCAGCCCCCTAGACACCAGCAATCAGCCCCAGCATTTT. Amino acids: CASSPLDTSNQPQHF. Looking up the rest from reference TRBV7-9 and TRBJ1-5 gives the full variable domain: DTGVSQNPRHKITKRGQNVTFRCDPISEHNRLYWYRQTLGQGPEFLTYFQNEAQLEKSRLLSDRFSAERPKGSFSTLEIQRTEQGDSAMYLCASSPLDTSNQPQHFGDGTRLSIL.

This clonotype was seen a handful of times. V and J are TRBV6-1 and TRBJ2-3; 8 nucleotides align to TRBD1. Germline CDR1 MNHNS, CDR2 SASEGT. The V gene end was trimmed by 7 bases and the J gene end by 2 bases; junction bases not matched to a gene: 8. The CDR3 runs to 15 residues. Here the CDR3 reads CASIQGAWDTDTQYF. For the CDR3, the DNA is TGTGCCAGCATCCAGGGGGCTTGGGACACAGATACGCAGTATTTT.

This clonotype was detected a few times. V gene TRBV4-1 combines with J gene TRBJ2-1; 9 bases map to TRBD2. CDR3 length equals 16 residues. V gave up 0 bases and J gave up 4 bases; unmatched junction bases: 4. Germline CDR1 is MGHRA and CDR2 is YSYEKL. CDR3 bases: TGCGCCAGCAGCCAAGATGGAAGCGGGGGGTACAATGAGCAGTTCTTC. The encoded protein is CASSQDGSGGYNEQFF.